The T cell receptor beta chain under discussion was sequenced for a study of cytomegalovirus exposure and HLA in healthy donors. Study results and limitations: V- and J-gene trimming of TCR beta was linked (in a later analysis) to a missense DCLRE1C variant.

The PCR ran on 60 Vbeta and 13 Jbeta primers. The data were produced by immunoSEQ multiplex PCR, yet TCRdb's version contains in-frame clones alone and is incomplete. Of some 120,000 clones listed, about 76% are singletons. Regarding this clone: What it binds is unknown.

The sequence was collected from a woman in her sixties or seventies in good health and CMV-seropositive. Sequenced material: PBMCs.

DNA of the CDR3: TGTGCCAGCTCACCACCTCCAGGCTCTGGGGCCAACGTCCTGACTTTC. It is translated as CASSPPPGSGANVLTF. The V call is TRBV18, the J call TRBJ2-6; D is unresolved. This CDR3 has 16 residues. V was shortened by 0 bases and J by 0 bases, with 6 bases between the two germline ends. Per the germline V gene, CDR1 is KGHSH and CDR2 is LQKENI.